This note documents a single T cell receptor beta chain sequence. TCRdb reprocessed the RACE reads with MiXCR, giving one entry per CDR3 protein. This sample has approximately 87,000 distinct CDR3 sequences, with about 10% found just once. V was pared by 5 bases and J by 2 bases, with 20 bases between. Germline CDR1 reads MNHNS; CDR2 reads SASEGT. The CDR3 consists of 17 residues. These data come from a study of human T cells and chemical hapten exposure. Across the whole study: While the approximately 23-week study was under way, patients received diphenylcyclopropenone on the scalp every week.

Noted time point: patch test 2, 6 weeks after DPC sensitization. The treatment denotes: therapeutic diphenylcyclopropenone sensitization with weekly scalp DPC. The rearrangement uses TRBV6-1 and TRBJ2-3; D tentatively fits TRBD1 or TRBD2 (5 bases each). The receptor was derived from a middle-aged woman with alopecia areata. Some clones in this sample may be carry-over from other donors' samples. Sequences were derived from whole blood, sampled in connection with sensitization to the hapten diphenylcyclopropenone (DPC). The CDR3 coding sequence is TGTGCCAGCAGTCCCCAAGGCGGTACAGGACTCACAGATACGCAGTATTTT. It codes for CASSPQGGTGLTDTQYF.